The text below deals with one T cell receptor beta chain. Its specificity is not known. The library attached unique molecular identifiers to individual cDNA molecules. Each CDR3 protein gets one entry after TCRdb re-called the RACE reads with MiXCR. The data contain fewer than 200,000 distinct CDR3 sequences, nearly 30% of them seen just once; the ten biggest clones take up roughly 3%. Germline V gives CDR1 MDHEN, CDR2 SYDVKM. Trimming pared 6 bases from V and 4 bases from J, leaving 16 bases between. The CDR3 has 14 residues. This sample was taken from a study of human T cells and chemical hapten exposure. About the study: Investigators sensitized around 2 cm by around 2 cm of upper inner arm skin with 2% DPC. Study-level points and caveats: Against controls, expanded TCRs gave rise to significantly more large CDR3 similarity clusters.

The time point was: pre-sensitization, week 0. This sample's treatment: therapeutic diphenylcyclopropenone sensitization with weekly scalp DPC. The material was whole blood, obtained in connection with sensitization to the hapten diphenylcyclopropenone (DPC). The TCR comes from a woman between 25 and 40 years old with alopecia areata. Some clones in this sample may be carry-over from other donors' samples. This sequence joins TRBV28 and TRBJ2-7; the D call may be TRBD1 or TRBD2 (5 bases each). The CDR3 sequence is CASRPGTAEYEQYF. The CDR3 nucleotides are TGTGCCAGCAGACCTGGGACGGCTGAATACGAGCAGTACTTC.